This TCR beta chain comes out of a study of Ad26.COV2.S vaccination and SARS-CoV-2 variants. Overall study: Into the muscle, Ad26.COV2.S was dosed once or twice, 56 days apart.

Clones were read by immunoSEQ multiplex PCR, and TCRdb kept only the in-frame ones, dropping some. The sample includes 240,000 or so clones, roughly 90% seen only once; the top ten take approximately 12%. The treatment here: about 20 received Ad26.COV2.S at low or high dose, single or two shots; a few received placebo; per-sample allocation not given. Material that was analyzed had been drawn on day 63 after the first vaccine or placebo injection. This receptor was taken from a person aged 18-65 years who received the Ad26.COV2.S COVID-19 vaccine or a placebo. Sequencing used peripheral blood, obtained in a trial of Ad26.COV2.S vaccine versus placebo.

For the CDR3, the DNA is TGTGCCAGCAGCGCTTTCACAGGGGACGAGCAGTACTTC. Its translation is CASSAFTGDEQYF. The V gene is TRBV13, the J gene TRBJ2-7, with 7 positions matching TRBD1. In germline, CDR1 is PRHDT, CDR2 FYEKMQ (reference sequence). The CDR3 covers 13 residues. V lost 5 bases, J lost 5 bases, and 6 bases stayed unmatched.